This TCR beta chain was captured by sequencing in a study of T cell responses to AZD1222 COVID-19 vaccine. The CDR3 runs to 11 residues. The V and J ends lost 5 bases and 7 bases respectively, with 7 bases between them. Germline V gives CDR1 LNHDA, CDR2 SQIVND (reference sequence). Libraries were prepared by immunoSEQ multiplex PCR; TCRdb keeps only in-frame clonotypes and omits some of them. In the table there are about 150,000 clones, 80% to 90% of which are singletons. Sample: peripheral blood, taken on day 0 of AZD1222 vaccination. This chain links TRBV19 with TRBJ2-3, with a weak D call TRBD2 (5 bases). This TCR came from an adult in good health. The CDR3 protein is CASSRRNTQYF. The DNA for the CDR3 is TGTGCCAGTAGTCGGAGGAATACGCAGTATTTT.